The 15 T cell receptor beta chains below were found in one sample sequenced in a study of blood T cell repertoires in COVID-19. Produced via immunoSEQ multiplex PCR; TCRdb's table is partial and in-frame only. The sample records around 100,000 clones, roughly 69% being singletons. The specimen sequenced was peripheral blood. The receptor set was obtained from an elderly man with acute or convalescent COVID-19.

The rearrangement joins TRBV24-1 to TRBJ2-5; a possible D gene is TRBD2 (7 bases). The CDR3 loop spans 15 amino acids. Germline CDR1 reads KGHDR; CDR2 reads SFDVKD. V lost 7 bases, J lost 4 bases, and 18 bases lay in between. CDR3 region: CATSGGGGSAETQYF. CDR3 coding DNA: TGTGCCACCAGCGGGGGCGGCGGGAGCGCAGAGACCCAGTACTTC.

The chain is built from TRBV27 and TRBJ2-6; D is ambiguous. The CDR3 is made up of 15 amino acids. Germline CDR1 MNHEY, CDR2 SMNVEV (reference sequence). V gave up 5 bases and J gave up 4 bases, with 12 bases separating them. Written as DNA, the CDR3 is TGTGCCAGCAGTCCCCAGTTACGAGGGGCCAACGTCCTGACTTTC. It encodes CASSPQLRGANVLTF.

The genes are TRBV9 and TRBJ2-5, with TRBD1 matching 10 bases. This CDR3 has 16 residues. CDR1 is SGDLS, CDR2 YYNGEE, per germline. V lost 0 bases and J lost 3; bases outside the gene matches: 5. The CDR3 reads CASSVGTGGREETQYF. The DNA for the CDR3 is TGTGCCAGCAGCGTAGGGACAGGGGGTAGGGAAGAGACCCAGTACTTC.

The V call is TRBV5-6, the J call TRBJ2-3; unclear D gene. Trimming removed 4 bases at V and 10 bases at J, with 13 bases between. The CDR3 is 12 amino acids. Germline assignment: CDR1 SGHDT and CDR2 YYEEEE. CDR3 residues: CASSPTLGSQYF. DNA for the CDR3: TGTGCCAGCAGCCCCACCCTAGGCTCGCAGTATTTT.

This chain joins TRBV2 and TRBJ1-2; 11 bases match TRBD1. This CDR3 region has 13 residues. J was trimmed by 7 bases and V by 6 bases; bases with no gene match: 4. In germline, CDR1 is SNHLY, CDR2 FYNNEI. This CDR3 is CASREDRGLGYTF. The CDR3 nucleotides are TGTGCCAGCAGGGAGGACAGGGGGCTTGGCTACACCTTC.

The V call is TRBV5-1, the J call TRBJ1-4, with D uncertain. The CDR3 totals 13 residues. Trimming took off 1 base at V and 6 bases at J, with 7 bases between the two ends. The V gene's germline CDR1 is SGHRS and CDR2 YFSETQ. The CDR3 region is CASSLNADEKLFF. The CDR3 DNA sequence: TGCGCCAGCAGCTTGAATGCGGATGAAAAACTGTTTTTT.

V gene TRBV19 combines with J gene TRBJ2-7, with 13 bases lining up with TRBD2. Germline V gives CDR1 LNHDA, CDR2 SQIVND (reference sequence). The CDR3 spans 20 residues. The trim removed 4 bases at V and 3 bases at J, leaving 18 bases unmatched. CDR3 in amino acids: CASSTPLSGLAGVVGYEQYF. The DNA of the CDR3 is TGTGCCAGTAGTACCCCCCTTTCAGGACTAGCGGGAGTTGTGGGCTACGAGCAGTACTTC. The complete variable domain, with remaining parts taken from reference TRBV19 and TRBJ2-7, reads DGGITQSPKYLFRKEGQNVTLSCEQNLNHDAMYWYRQDPGQGLRLIYYSQIVNDFQKGDIAEGYSVSREKKESFPLTVTSAQKNPTAFYLCASSTPLSGLAGVVGYEQYFGPGTRLTVT.

The CDR3 protein is CASGGQRNTEAFF. DNA of the CDR3: TGTGCCAGCGGGGGACAGAGGAACACTGAAGCTTTCTTT. V gene TRBV2 combines with J gene TRBJ1-1, with 7 bases lining up with TRBD1. This CDR3 is 13 amino acids long. V shed 8 bases, J shed 1 base, and the junction held 4 bases outside the gene matches. CDR1 and CDR2 from the germline V gene are SNHLY and FYNNEI.

This chain joins TRBV9 and TRBJ2-2, with 8 bases lining up with TRBD2. The CDR3 is 17 amino acids. Germline assignment: CDR1 SGDLS and CDR2 YYNGEE. With 2 bases clipped from V and 5 bases from J, the junction kept 11 bases outside the gene matches. The CDR3 DNA sequence: TGTGCCAGCAGCGTCACTAGCGGAGCTTCGAGGACCGGGGAGCTGTTTTTT. It yields the protein CASSVTSGASRTGELFF.

V and J are TRBV7-6 and TRBJ2-5; 11 nucleotides align to TRBD2. This CDR3 spans 16 amino acids. CDR1 is SGHVS and CDR2 is FNYEAQ in the germline V gene. Trimming at V came to 2 bases and at J to 1 base, leaving 3 bases not matched to a gene. This CDR3 reads CASSLYLAGGQETQYF. DNA of the CDR3: TGTGCCAGCAGCTTATACCTAGCGGGGGGCCAAGAGACCCAGTACTTC.

This clone occurred once. The chain couples TRBV7-2 to TRBJ2-6, with 7 bases matching TRBD1. CDR1 and CDR2 (germline): SGHTA, FQGNSA. This CDR3 is built from 13 residues. Germline trimming cut 5 bases from V and 9 bases from J; bases unmatched to any gene: 4. CDR3 coding DNA: TGTGCCAGCAGCCGACAGGGAGTCAACGTCCTGACTTTC. Its protein is CASSRQGVNVLTF.

The chain recombines TRBV30 with TRBJ2-1, with 13 nucleotides matching TRBD2. CDR3 length: 20 residues. After removal of 0 bases from V and 0 bases from J, the junction contained 11 bases not matched to a gene. CDR1 GTSNPN and CDR2 SVGIG come from the germline V gene (reference sequence). CDR3 residues: CAWSVEFRLAGGVSYNEQFF. As DNA, the CDR3 is TGTGCCTGGAGTGTAGAATTTAGACTAGCGGGAGGTGTCTCCTACAATGAGCAGTTCTTC.

This rearrangement joins TRBV5-1 to TRBJ2-1; 8 positions match TRBD2. V lost 4 bases to trimming and J lost 7 bases; unmatched junction nucleotides: 7. The length of the CDR3 is 14 residues. Per the germline V gene, CDR1 is SGHRS and CDR2 is YFSETQ. CDR3 sequence reads: CASSTGTGGNEQFF. The CDR3 DNA is TGCGCCAGCAGCACCGGGACGGGGGGGAATGAGCAGTTCTTC. Based on the CDR3 plus reference TRBV5-1 and TRBJ2-1, the full variable domain is KAGVTQTPRYLIKTRGQQVTLSCSPISGHRSVSWYQQTPGQGLQFLFEYFSETQRNKGNFPGRFSGRQFSNSRSEMNVSTLELGDSALYLCASSTGTGGNEQFFGPGTRLTVL.

V and J are TRBV5-8 and TRBJ2-5; D call uncertain. The CDR3 spans 13 residues. Germline V gene lookup returns CDR1 SGHTS and CDR2 YDEGEE. V lost 7 bases and J lost 4, with 14 bases in between. The CDR3 sequence is CASLLSATETQYF. CDR3 nucleotides: TGTGCCAGCTTACTATCAGCGACAGAGACCCAGTACTTC.

The rearrangement joins TRBV2 to TRBJ2-5; D gene unclear. Trimming cost V 5 bases and J 5 bases, with 15 bases left between them. Per the germline V gene, CDR1 is SNHLY and CDR2 is FYNNEI. The CDR3 extends over 14 amino acids. CDR3 sequence (DNA): TGTGCCAGCAGTCCGGTGGGCTCCGTGGAGACCCAGTACTTC. Its protein product is CASSPVGSVETQYF.